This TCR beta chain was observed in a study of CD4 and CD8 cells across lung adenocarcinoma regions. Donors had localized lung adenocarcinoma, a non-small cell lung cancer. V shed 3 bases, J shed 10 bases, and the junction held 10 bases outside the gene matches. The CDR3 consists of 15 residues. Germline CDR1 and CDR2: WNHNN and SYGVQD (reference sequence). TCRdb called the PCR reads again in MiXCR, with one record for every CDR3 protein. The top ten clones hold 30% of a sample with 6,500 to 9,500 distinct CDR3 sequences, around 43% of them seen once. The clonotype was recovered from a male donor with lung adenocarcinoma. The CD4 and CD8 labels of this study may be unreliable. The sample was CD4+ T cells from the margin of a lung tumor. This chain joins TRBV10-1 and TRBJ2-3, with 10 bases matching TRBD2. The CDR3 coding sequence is TGCGCCAGCAGTGAAACGGGACTAGCGACAACCGCGCAGTATTTT. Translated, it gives CASSETGLATTAQYF.